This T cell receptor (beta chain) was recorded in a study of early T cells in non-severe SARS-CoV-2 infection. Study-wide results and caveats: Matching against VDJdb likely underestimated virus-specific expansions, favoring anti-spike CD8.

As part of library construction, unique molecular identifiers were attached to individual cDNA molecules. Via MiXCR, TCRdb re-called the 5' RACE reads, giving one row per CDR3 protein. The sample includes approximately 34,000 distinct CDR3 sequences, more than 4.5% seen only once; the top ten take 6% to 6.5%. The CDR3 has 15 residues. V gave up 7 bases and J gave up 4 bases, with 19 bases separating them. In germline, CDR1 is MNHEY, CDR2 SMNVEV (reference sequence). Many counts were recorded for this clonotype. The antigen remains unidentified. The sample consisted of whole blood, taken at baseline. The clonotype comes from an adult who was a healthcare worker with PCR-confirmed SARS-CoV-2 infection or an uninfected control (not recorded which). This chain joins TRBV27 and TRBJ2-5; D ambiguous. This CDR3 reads CASTSTGTYGETQYF. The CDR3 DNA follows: TGTGCCAGCACCTCAACCGGAACCTACGGAGAGACCCAGTACTTC.